These 2 T cell receptor beta chains share one sample of origin, sequenced in a study of glioma-infiltrating T cells. Using RNA template, CDR3s of TCR alpha and beta were amplified with iRepertoire arm-PCR. TCRdb processed the multiplex PCR reads anew with MiXCR; each CDR3 protein has one entry. The data hold roughly 130,000 distinct CDR3 sequences, with 24% observed a single time. The sample consisted of glioma tissue, nonneoplastic brain tissue, or PBMCs (not recorded which). The receptors were gathered from a human donor with low-grade glioma or glioblastoma, undergoing nonglioma brain surgery, or in good health (not recorded which).

There are many counts of this clonotype. The rearrangement uses TRBV4-1 and TRBJ2-1; D may be TRBD1 or TRBD2 (6 bases each). The V end was cut by 4 bases, the J end by 9 bases, with 16 bases between. CDR1 and CDR2 from the germline V gene are MGHRA and YSYEKL. The CDR3 has 14 residues. The CDR3 loop is CASSRVLGGVEQFF. Here the CDR3 DNA reads TGCGCCAGCAGCCGGGTGTTGGGGGGCGTTGAGCAGTTCTTC.

V gene TRBV5-1 combines with J gene TRBJ2-2; D uncertain. Looked up from germline, CDR1 is SGHRS and CDR2 is YFSETQ. The CDR3 is 16 amino acids. V was shortened by 4 bases and J by 6 bases, with 19 bases between the two germline ends. The CDR3 loop reads CASSPIVALGSGELFF. CDR3 in DNA: TGCGCCAGCAGCCCAATTGTCGCTTTAGGATCCGGGGAGCTGTTTTTT.